The source of this T cell receptor beta chain is a study of blood T cell repertoires in COVID-19. About the research overall: Acute and convalescent COVID-19 samples came from the United States, Italy and Spain. Sources were T cells, B-cell-depleted T cells, or PBMCs; the material itself was cDNA or gDNA.

This clone was seen many times. In the authors' methods: Reference gene primer amplification gave nucleated cell count estimates. The table came from immunoSEQ multiplex PCR; TCRdb's copy has only in-frame clones and leaves some out. For V, J and clone size, that table is used; D and trimming come from the DNA. The sample has over 150,000 clones, approximately 80% seen once; the top ten hold around 32%. The CDR3 runs 15 residues. V shed 5 bases and J shed 6 bases, with 17 bases lying between them. Germline V CDR1 and CDR2: SEHNR, FQNEAQ (reference sequence). Sequencing input: peripheral blood. The sequence derives from a woman aged 60 to 75 with acute or convalescent COVID-19. The rearrangement joins TRBV7-9 to TRBJ1-3; a possible D gene is TRBD1 (6 bases). The CDR3: CASSILQGKENTIYF. CDR3 in DNA: TGTGCCAGCAGCATACTACAGGGAAAGGAAAACACCATATATTTT.